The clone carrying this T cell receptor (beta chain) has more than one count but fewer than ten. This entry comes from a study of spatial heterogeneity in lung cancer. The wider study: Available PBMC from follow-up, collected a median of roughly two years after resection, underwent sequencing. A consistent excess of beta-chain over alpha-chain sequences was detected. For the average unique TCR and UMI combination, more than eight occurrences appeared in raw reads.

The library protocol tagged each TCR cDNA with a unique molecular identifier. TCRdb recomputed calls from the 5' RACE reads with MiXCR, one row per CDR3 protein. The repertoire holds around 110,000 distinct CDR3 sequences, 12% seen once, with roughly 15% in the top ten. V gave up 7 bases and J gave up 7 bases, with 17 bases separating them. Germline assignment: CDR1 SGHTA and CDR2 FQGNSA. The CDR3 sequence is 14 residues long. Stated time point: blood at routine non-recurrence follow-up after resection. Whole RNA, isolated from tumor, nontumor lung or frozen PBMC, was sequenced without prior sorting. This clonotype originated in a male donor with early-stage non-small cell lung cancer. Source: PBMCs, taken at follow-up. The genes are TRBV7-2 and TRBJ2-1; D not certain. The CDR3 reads CASITGPQSNEQFF. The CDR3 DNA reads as TGTGCCAGCATCACCGGGCCACAGAGTAATGAGCAGTTCTTC.